The entry below describes one T cell receptor beta chain. At one end, the junction sequence differs from germline, possibly due to a read error. These data belong to a study of shared clonotypes between healthy human individuals. The CDR3 totals 12 residues. Germline lookup yields CDR1 SEHNR and CDR2 FQNEAQ (reference sequence). Ten immunoSEQ deep assay plates were used to sequence the DNA of unsorted PBMCs. This table comes from immunoSEQ multiplex PCR, and its TCRdb copy is limited to in-frame clones, with some not included. The sample consists of about half a million clones, roughly three quarters of them appearing once.

V and J are TRBV7-9 and TRBJ1-2; D may be TRBD1 (5 bases). This receptor was taken from a woman between 40 and 55 years old in good health. Some clones in this sample may be carry-over from other donors' samples. Material: PBMCs. This chain's CDR3 is CASSLRTSGLFF. The CDR3, as DNA: TGTGCCAGCAGCCTTAGGACCTCGGGGCTCTTCTTC.